The clone carrying this T cell receptor (beta chain) has just a few counts. Its antigen remains unidentified. This CDR3 has 13 amino acids. Germline V gene lookup returns CDR1 DFQATT and CDR2 SNEGSKA (reference sequence). V was shortened by 4 bases and J by 2 bases, with 12 bases between the two germline ends. The data were taken from a study of yellow fever vaccine responses in identical twins. Using its own MiXCR run on the RT-PCR reads, TCRdb lists one record per CDR3 protein. The sample lists fewer than 35,000 distinct CDR3 sequences, roughly three fifths occurring once. Study conclusions and caveats: Twins reportedly showed a vaccine T cell response that seemed partly convergent and partly personalized.

This sample comprised T cells from blood (PBMCs), unsorted or a sorted subset (not recorded which), obtained before or after yellow fever vaccination (not recorded which). This clonotype originated in a woman under 30 who received the yellow fever vaccine. The V call is TRBV20-1, the J call TRBJ2-7, with D maybe TRBD1 (5 bases). In DNA form, the CDR3 reads TGCAGTGCTATAAAGGACACCCCCTACGAGCAGTACGTC. This gives the protein CSAIKDTPYEQYV.